This record concerns one T cell receptor (beta chain) sequence. This table comes from immunoSEQ multiplex PCR, and its TCRdb copy is limited to in-frame clones, with some not included. The sample yields 75,000 to 100,000 clones, about nine tenths seen once. This sample is drawn from a study of graft-versus-host responses after intestinal transplantation. Germline V CDR1 and CDR2: LNHDA, SQIVND (reference sequence). V was pared by 6 bases and J by 5 bases, with 11 bases between. This CDR3 has 12 amino acids. The sequences come from PBMCs, collected just under 460 days after intestinal transplant. This receptor was taken from a human patient who received an intestinal transplant, so some T cells may come from the graft donor. The chain has TRBV19 and TRBJ2-7, with D maybe TRBD2 (6 bases). Here the CDR3 DNA reads TGTGCCAGTAGGGAGGGCACCAACGAGCAGTACTTC. Encoded protein: CASREGTNEQYF.